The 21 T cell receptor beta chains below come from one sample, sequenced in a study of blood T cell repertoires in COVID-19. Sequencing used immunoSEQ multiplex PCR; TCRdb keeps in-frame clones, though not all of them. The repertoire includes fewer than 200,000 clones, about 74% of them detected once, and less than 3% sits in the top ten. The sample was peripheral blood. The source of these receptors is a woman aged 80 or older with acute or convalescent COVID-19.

The CDR3 is CASSILAGGPNEQFF. For the CDR3, the DNA is TGTGCCAGTAGTATCTTAGCGGGAGGGCCCAATGAGCAGTTCTTC. The V call is TRBV19, the J call TRBJ2-1; 11 bases line up with TRBD2. Germline values: CDR1 LNHDA, CDR2 SQIVND (reference sequence). The V gene end was trimmed by 3 bases and the J gene end by 6 bases; junction bases not matched to a gene: 4. This CDR3 is built from 15 residues.

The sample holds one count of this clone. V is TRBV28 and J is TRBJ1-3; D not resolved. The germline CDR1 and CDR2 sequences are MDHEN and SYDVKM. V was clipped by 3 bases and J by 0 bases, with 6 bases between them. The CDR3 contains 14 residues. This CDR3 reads CASSFGDSGNTIYF. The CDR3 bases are TGTGCCAGCAGTTTCGGGGACTCTGGAAACACCATATATTTT.

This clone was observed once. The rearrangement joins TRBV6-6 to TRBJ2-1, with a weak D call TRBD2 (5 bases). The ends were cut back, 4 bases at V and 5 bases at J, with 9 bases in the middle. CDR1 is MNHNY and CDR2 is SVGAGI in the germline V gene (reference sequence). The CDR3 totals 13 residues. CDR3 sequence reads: CASSSRGDNEQFF. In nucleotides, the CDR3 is TGTGCCAGCAGTTCCCGGGGAGACAATGAGCAGTTCTTC.

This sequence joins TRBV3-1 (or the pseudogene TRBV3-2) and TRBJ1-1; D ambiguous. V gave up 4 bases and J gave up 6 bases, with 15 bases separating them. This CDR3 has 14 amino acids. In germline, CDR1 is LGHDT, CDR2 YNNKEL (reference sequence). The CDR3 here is CASSRVGRGAEAFF. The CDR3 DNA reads TGTGCCAGCAGCCGAGTGGGTCGTGGAGCTGAAGCTTTCTTT.

CDR3 DNA: TGTGCCACCAGCACCCGAACGCCCCTATCTGATGAGCAGTTCTTC. It is translated as CATSTRTPLSDEQFF. The V call is TRBV15, the J call TRBJ2-1; no firm D call. The CDR3 length is 15 residues. Trimming took 4 bases from V and 8 from J, leaving 18 bases between them. Germline V gene lookup returns CDR1 LNHNV and CDR2 YYDKDF (reference sequence).

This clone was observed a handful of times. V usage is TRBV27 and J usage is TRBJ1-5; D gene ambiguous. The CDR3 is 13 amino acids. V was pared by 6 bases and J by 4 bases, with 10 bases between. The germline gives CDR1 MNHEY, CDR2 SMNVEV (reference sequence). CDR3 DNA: TGTGCCAGCAGCGTCTCCGTTAATCAGCCCCAGCATTTT. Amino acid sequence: CASSVSVNQPQHF.

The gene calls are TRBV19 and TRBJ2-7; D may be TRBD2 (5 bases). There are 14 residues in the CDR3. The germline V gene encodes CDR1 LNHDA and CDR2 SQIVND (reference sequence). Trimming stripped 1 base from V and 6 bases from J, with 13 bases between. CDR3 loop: CASSIGGIPSEQYF. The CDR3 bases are TGTGCCAGTAGTATAGGAGGGATTCCCTCCGAGCAGTACTTC.

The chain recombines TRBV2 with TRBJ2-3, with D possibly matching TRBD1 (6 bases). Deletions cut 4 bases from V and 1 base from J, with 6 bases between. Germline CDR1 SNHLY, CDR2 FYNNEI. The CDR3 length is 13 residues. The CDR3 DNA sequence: TGTGCCAGCAGTGGACAGGGCACAGATACGCAGTATTTT. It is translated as CASSGQGTDTQYF.

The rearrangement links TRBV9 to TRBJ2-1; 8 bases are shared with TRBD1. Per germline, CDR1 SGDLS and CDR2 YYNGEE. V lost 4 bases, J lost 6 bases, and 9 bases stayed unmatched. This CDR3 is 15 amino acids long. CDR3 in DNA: TGTGCCAGCAGCCCCCACTTGGACAGGGCCAATGAGCAGTTCTTC. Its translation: CASSPHLDRANEQFF.

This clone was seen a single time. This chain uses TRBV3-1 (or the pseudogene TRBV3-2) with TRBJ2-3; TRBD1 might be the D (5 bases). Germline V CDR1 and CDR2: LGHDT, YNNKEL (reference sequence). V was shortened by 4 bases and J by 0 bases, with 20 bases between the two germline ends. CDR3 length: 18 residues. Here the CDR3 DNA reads TGTGCCAGCAGCCCCGAACCCAGGGCCCCTTCTAGCACAGATACGCAGTATTTT. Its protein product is CASSPEPRAPSSTDTQYF.

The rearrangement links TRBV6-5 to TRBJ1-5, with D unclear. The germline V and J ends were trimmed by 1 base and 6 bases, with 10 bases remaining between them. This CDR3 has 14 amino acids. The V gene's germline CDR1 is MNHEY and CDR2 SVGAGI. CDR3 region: CASSYFPGRQPQHF. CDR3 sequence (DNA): TGTGCCAGCAGTTACTTCCCGGGTCGTCAGCCCCAGCATTTT.

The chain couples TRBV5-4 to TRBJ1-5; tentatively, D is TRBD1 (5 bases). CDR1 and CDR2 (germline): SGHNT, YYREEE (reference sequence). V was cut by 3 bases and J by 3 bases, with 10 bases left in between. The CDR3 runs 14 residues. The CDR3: CASSSQGTNQPQHF. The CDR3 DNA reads TGTGCCAGCAGCTCCCAGGGAACCAATCAGCCCCAGCATTTT.

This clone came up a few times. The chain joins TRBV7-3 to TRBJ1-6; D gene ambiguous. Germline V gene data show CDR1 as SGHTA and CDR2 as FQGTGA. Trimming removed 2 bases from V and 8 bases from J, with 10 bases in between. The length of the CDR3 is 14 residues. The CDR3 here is CASSLDNPYSPLHF. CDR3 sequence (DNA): TGTGCCAGCAGCTTAGACAATCCCTATTCACCCCTCCACTTT.

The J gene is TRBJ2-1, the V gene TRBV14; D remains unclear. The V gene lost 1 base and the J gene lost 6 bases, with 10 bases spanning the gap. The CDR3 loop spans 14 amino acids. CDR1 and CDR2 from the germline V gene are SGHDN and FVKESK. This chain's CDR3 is CASSQVSSFNEQFF. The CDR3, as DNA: TGTGCCAGCAGCCAAGTCAGTTCGTTCAATGAGCAGTTCTTC.

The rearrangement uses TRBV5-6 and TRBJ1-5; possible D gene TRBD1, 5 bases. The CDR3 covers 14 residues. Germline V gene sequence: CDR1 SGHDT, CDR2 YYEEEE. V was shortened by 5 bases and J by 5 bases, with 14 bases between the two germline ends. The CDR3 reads CASSIGGWDQPQHF. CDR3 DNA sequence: TGTGCCAGCAGTATCGGGGGATGGGATCAGCCCCAGCATTTT. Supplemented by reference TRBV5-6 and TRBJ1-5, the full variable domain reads DAGVTQSPTHLIKTRGQQVTLRCSPKSGHDTVSWYQQALGQGPQFIFQYYEEEERQRGNFPDRFSGHQFPNYSSELNVNALLLGDSALYLCASSIGGWDQPQHFGDGTRLSIL.

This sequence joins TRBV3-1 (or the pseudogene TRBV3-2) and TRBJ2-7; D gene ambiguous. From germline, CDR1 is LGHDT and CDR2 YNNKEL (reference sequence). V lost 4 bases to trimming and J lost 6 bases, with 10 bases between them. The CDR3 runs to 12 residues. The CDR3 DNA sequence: TGTGCCAGCAGCCCCCGCAGTTTCGAGCAGTACTTC. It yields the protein CASSPRSFEQYF.

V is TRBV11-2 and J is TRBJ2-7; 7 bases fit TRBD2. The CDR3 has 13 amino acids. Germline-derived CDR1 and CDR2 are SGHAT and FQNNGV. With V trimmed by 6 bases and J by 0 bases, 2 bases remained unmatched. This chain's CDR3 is CASRGLPSYEQYF. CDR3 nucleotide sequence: TGTGCCAGCAGGGGACTACCCTCCTACGAGCAGTACTTC.

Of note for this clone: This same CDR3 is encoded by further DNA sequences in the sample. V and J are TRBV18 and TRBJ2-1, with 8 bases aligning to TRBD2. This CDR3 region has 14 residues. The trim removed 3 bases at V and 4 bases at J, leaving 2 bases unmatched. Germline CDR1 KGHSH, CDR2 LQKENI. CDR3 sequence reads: CASSPGTSYNEQFF. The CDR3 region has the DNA TGTGCCAGCTCACCCGGGACTAGTTACAATGAGCAGTTCTTC.

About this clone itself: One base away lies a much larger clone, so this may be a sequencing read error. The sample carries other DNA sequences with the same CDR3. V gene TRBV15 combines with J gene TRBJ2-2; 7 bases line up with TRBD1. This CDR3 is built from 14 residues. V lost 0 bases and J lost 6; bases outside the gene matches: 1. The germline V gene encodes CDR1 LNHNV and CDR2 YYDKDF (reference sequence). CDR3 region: CATSREDRAGELFF. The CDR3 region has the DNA TGTGCCACCAGCAGAGAAGACAGGGCCGGGGAGCTGTTTTTT.

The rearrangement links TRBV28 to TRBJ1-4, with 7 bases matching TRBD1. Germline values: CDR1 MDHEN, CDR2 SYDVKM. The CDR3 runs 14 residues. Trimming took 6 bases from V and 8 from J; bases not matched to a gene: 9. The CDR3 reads CASRAQGGEEKLFF. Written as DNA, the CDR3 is TGTGCCAGCAGGGCTCAGGGGGGTGAGGAAAAACTGTTTTTT.

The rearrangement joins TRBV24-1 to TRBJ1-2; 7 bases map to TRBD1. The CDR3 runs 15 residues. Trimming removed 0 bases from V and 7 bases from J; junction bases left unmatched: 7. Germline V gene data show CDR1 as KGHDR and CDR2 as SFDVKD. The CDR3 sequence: CATSDLSAGGTGYTF. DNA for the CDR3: TGTGCCACCAGTGATTTGTCGGCAGGGGGGACTGGCTACACCTTC.